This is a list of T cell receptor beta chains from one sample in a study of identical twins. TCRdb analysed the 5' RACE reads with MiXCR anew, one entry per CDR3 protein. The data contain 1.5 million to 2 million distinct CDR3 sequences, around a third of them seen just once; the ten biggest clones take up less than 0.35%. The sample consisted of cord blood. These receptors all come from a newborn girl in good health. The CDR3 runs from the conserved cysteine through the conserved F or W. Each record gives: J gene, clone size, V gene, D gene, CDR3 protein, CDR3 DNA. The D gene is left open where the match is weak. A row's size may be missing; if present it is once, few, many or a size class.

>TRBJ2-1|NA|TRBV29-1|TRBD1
CSGDIQGAQFF
TGCAGCGGCGATATTCAGGGGGCCCAGTTCTTC
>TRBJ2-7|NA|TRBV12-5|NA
CASGLVRAGKIYEQYF
TGTGCTAGTGGTTTGGTCAGGGCAGGGAAGATATACGAGCAGTACTTC
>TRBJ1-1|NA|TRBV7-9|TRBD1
CASSSNRGPEAFF
TGTGCCAGCAGCTCGAACAGGGGGCCTGAAGCTTTCTTT
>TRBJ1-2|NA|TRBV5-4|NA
CASSLKQGGGGYTF
TGTGCCAGCAGCTTGAAACAGGGAGGAGGTGGCTACACCTTC
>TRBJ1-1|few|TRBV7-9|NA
CASSTLRAPNTEAFF
TGTGCCAGCAGCACCCTTAGGGCCCCGAACACTGAAGCTTTCTTT
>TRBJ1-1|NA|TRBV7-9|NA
CAGSLWETGNTEAFF
TGTGCCGGCAGCCTTTGGGAGACAGGGAACACTGAAGCTTTCTTT
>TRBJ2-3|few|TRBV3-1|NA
CASSQFSETSTDTQYF
TGTGCCAGCAGCCAATTTAGCGAGACTAGCACAGATACGCAGTATTTT
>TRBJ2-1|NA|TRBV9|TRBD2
CASSAEGLAGNEQFF
TGTGCCAGCAGCGCGGAGGGACTAGCGGGCAATGAGCAGTTCTTC
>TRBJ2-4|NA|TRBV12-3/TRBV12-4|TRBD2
CASSLPALIPREGAKNIQYF
TGTGCCAGCAGTTTACCGGCCTTGATTCCGCGGGAGGGAGCCAAAAACATTCAGTACTTC
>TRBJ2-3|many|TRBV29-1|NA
CSVEGGTDRRDTQYF
TGCAGCGTTGAGGGGGGGACAGACAGGCGGGATACGCAGTATTTT
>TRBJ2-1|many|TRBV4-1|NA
CASSQVEPNNEQFF
TGCGCCAGCAGCCAAGTCGAACCCAACAATGAGCAGTTCTTC